These 28 T cell receptor beta chains were sequenced from one sample in a study of HIV-infected patients and healthy controls. cDNA was made from about 500 ng RNA using alpha and beta constant primers. Each of the alpha and beta chains got its own library through chain-specific third strand synthesis with indices. TCRdb recomputed calls from the 5' RACE reads with MiXCR, one row per CDR3 protein. The table records 3,500 to 5,500 distinct CDR3 sequences, about 8% of them present only once. No cell fractionation was done, so the repertoire covers all unsorted peripheral blood T cells. The specimen comprised blood, sampled before antiretroviral therapy. The receptors originated from an adult with HIV infection.

By share of the sample, this clonotype is medium-sized (0.01 to 0.1%). The rearrangement uses TRBV7-9 and TRBJ2-5; possibly TRBD2 for D (6 bases). Germline CDR1 reads SEHNR; CDR2 reads FQNEAQ (reference sequence). The CDR3 runs to 16 residues. V was shortened by 5 bases and J by 1 base, with 17 bases between the two germline ends. CDR3 amino acids: CASSRRLRDSQETQYF. CDR3 sequence (DNA): TGTGCCAGCAGCCGGAGGTTGAGGGACTCCCAAGAGACCCAGTACTTC.

By share, this clonotype counts as medium-sized (0.01 to 0.1%). The V gene is TRBV7-9, the J gene TRBJ2-5; TRBD1 is a possible D gene (6 bases). The length of the CDR3 is 15 residues. Germline V lookup: CDR1 SEHNR, CDR2 FQNEAQ (reference sequence). The V and J ends lost 10 bases and 3 bases respectively, with 21 bases between them. In DNA form, the CDR3 reads TGTGCCACGGAAGGGTGGGACATCGCGGAAGAGACCCAGTACTTC. Its protein is CATEGWDIAEETQYF.

By its share, this clonotype is medium-sized. The chain couples TRBV28 to TRBJ1-5, with unresolved D. This CDR3 comprises 16 residues. Per germline, CDR1 MDHEN and CDR2 SYDVKM. V lost 1 base and J 2 bases, leaving 12 bases between the germline ends. DNA of the CDR3: TGTGCCAGCAGTTTATTGGGCAGGATCGGCAATCAGCCCCAGCATTTT. Protein sequence: CASSLLGRIGNQPQHF. The whole variable domain, remainder taken from reference TRBV28 and TRBJ1-5, is DVKVTQSSRYLVKRTGEKVFLECVQDMDHENMFWYRQDPGLGLRLIYFSYDVKMKEKGDIPEGYSVSREKKERFSLILESASTNQTSMYLCASSLLGRIGNQPQHFGDGTRLSIL.

This sequence joins TRBV4-2 and TRBJ1-1; D gene uncertain. The germline V gene has CDR1 LGHNA and CDR2 YNFKEQ. Trimming left V 9 bases short and J 0 bases short, with 5 bases between. CDR3 size: 11 residues. The CDR3 loop is CASALNTEAFF. CDR3 coding DNA: TGTGCCAGTGCACTGAACACTGAAGCTTTCTTT.

In this sample, this clonotype turned up many times. V usage is TRBV28 and J usage is TRBJ2-7; 8 bases match TRBD1. Germline assignment: CDR1 MDHEN and CDR2 SYDVKM. The CDR3 is 16 residues long. V trimming: 2 bases; J trimming: 3 bases; junction bases outside the gene matches: 9. The CDR3 reads CASSLPQGAEDYEQYF. CDR3 in DNA: TGTGCCAGCAGTTTACCTCAGGGGGCAGAAGACTACGAGCAGTACTTC.

This clonotype is medium-sized. The genes are TRBV7-9 and TRBJ2-1; weak D call: TRBD1 (5 bases). The CDR3 spans 18 residues. The V and J ends lost 5 bases and 8 bases respectively, with 28 bases between them. The germline gives CDR1 SEHNR, CDR2 FQNEAQ (reference sequence). CDR3 loop: CASSPRQGIPIGYHEQFF. Written as DNA, the CDR3 is TGTGCCAGCAGCCCAAGGCAGGGAATTCCCATAGGTTATCATGAGCAGTTCTTC.

This clonotype is termed large. The V gene is TRBV7-8, the J gene TRBJ2-1, with D perhaps TRBD1 or TRBD2 (5 bases each). The CDR3 length is 14 residues. V lost 4 bases to trimming and J lost 5 bases, with 12 bases between them. Germline V lookup: CDR1 SGHVS, CDR2 FQNEAQ. The CDR3 coding sequence is TGTGCCAGCAGCTATCCGACGGGACACAATGAGCAGTTCTTC. The encoded protein is CASSYPTGHNEQFF.

The chain combines TRBV21-1 with TRBJ1-4. TRBV21-1 is termed a pseudogene. The CDR3 runs 15 residues. The CDR3 bases are TGTGCCAGCAGCAAAGGGGCAGGAGGTACTGAAAAACTGTTTTTT. Translated: CASSKGAGGTEKLFF.

This sequence joins TRBV24-1 and TRBJ2-3; 10 bases match TRBD1. From germline, CDR1 is KGHDR and CDR2 SFDVKD. The CDR3 sequence is 19 residues long. J lost 2 bases, V lost 4 bases, and 14 bases had no gene match. CDR3 sequence reads: CATSDIVRPGQGITDTQYF. DNA of the CDR3: TGTGCCACCAGTGACATAGTAAGACCGGGACAGGGGATCACAGATACGCAGTATTTT.

V and J are TRBV11-2 and TRBJ2-7; 7 bases are a match to TRBD1. CDR3 length: 15 residues. Losses at the gene ends were 5 bases for V and 2 bases for J; bases not matched to a gene: 9. Germline CDR1 and CDR2: SGHAT and FQNNGV. In DNA, the CDR3 is TGTGCCAGCAGCCACTGGACAGGTAAAGCCTACGAGCAGTACTTC. It yields the protein CASSHWTGKAYEQYF.

The chain couples TRBV15 to TRBJ2-3; 11 positions match TRBD2. Per the germline V gene, CDR1 is LNHNV and CDR2 is YYDKDF (reference sequence). Unmatched junction bases numbered 5, after V lost 3 bases and J lost 6 bases. The CDR3 has 15 residues. CDR3 sequence reads: CATSSSGRATDTQYF. CDR3 sequence (DNA): TGTGCCACCAGCAGTAGCGGGAGGGCCACCGATACGCAGTATTTT.

This clonotype is labeled medium-sized. This chain links TRBV12-3 or TRBV12-4 with TRBJ1-4; D is undetermined. This CDR3 has 11 amino acids. With 5 bases removed from V and 13 bases from J, the gap between germline ends came to 11 bases. CDR3 coding DNA: TGTGCCAGCAGTGCAGGACTTCGACTGTTTTTT. This sequence encodes CASSAGLRLFF.

This clonotype was observed many times. This chain joins TRBV6-1 and TRBJ1-2, with D maybe TRBD1 (5 bases). V dropped 6 bases and J dropped 0 bases, with 11 bases sitting between them. CDR3 length: 14 amino acids. Germline V lookup: CDR1 MNHNS, CDR2 SASEGT. CDR3 DNA: TGTGCCAGCAGCGTCGGGACGGCTAACTATGGCTACACCTTC. Its translation is CASSVGTANYGYTF.

The CDR3 DNA reads TGTGCCAGCAAAAGTCCGGGGGTCGGGGCTTTCTTT. Protein: CASKSPGVGAFF. V gene TRBV4-2 combines with J gene TRBJ1-1, with D possibly being TRBD1 (5 bases). V was trimmed by 7 bases and J by 11 bases, leaving 17 bases between them. Germline lookup yields CDR1 LGHNA and CDR2 YNFKEQ. The CDR3 has 12 amino acids.

This clonotype is medium-sized. The CDR3 here is CASSIRGANSPLHF. The CDR3 DNA reads as TGTGCCAGTAGTATTCGGGGGGCGAATTCACCCCTCCACTTT. The chain carries TRBV19 and TRBJ1-6, with D perhaps TRBD1 (6 bases). The CDR3 contains 14 residues. V was cut by 3 bases and J by 7 bases, with 10 bases left in between. Germline V gives CDR1 LNHDA, CDR2 SQIVND (reference sequence).

The chain couples TRBV29-1 to TRBJ1-1; D is undetermined. Trimming shortened V by 4 bases and J by 3 bases, and 15 bases separated the two germline ends. The CDR3 sequence is 14 residues long. The germline V gene encodes CDR1 SQVTM and CDR2 ANQGSEA. The CDR3 protein is CSVALRVRDTEAFF. The CDR3 DNA reads as TGCAGCGTTGCTCTCCGGGTAAGGGACACTGAAGCTTTCTTT.

This clonotype is deemed medium-sized (0.01 to 0.1%). V is TRBV25-1 and J is TRBJ2-1; D tentatively reads TRBD1 or TRBD2 (7 bases each). The CDR3 has 20 residues. With 6 bases removed from V and 0 bases from J, the gap between germline ends came to 27 bases. Germline values: CDR1 MGHDK, CDR2 SYGVNS. CDR3 DNA sequence: TGTGCCAGCAGGATGGGGAGGGACAGTATCCGAAGACGCTCCTACAATGAGCAGTTCTTC. Amino acid sequence: CASRMGRDSIRRRSYNEQFF. The complete variable domain, with remaining parts taken from reference TRBV25-1 and TRBJ2-1, reads EADIYQTPRYLVIGTGKKITLECSQTMGHDKMYWYQQDPGMELHLIHYSYGVNSTEKGDLSSESTVSRIRTEHFPLTLESARPSHTSQYLCASRMGRDSIRRRSYNEQFFGPGTRLTVL.

V is TRBV7-2 and J is TRBJ2-7; D is undetermined. The CDR3 loop spans 14 amino acids. V was clipped by 1 base and J by 4 bases, with 11 bases between them. Germline CDR1 reads SGHTA; CDR2 reads FQGNSA. The CDR3 nucleotides read TGTGCCAGCAGCTTAGGGAGTCCCCCGTACGAGCAGTACTTC. The encoded protein is CASSLGSPPYEQYF.

This clonotype counts as medium-sized. This chain joins TRBV6-5 and TRBJ1-5; a weak D match, TRBD1 (5 bases). CDR1 and CDR2 (germline): MNHEY, SVGAGI. Trimming cost V 6 bases and J 1 base, with 10 bases left between them. The CDR3 is 14 amino acids. The CDR3 DNA reads TGTGCCAGCAGGAGCCAGGGCAGCAATCAGCCCCAGCATTTT. The encoded protein is CASRSQGSNQPQHF.

In this sample, this clonotype is medium-sized. V usage is TRBV19 and J usage is TRBJ1-3, with D maybe TRBD1 (5 bases). CDR3 length equals 15 residues. In germline, CDR1 is LNHDA, CDR2 SQIVND (reference sequence). Deletions cut 8 bases from V and 0 bases from J, with 14 bases between. In nucleotides, the CDR3 is TGTGCCAGTGGCTCCGGGACGGTCTCTGGAAACACCATATATTTT. Its protein product is CASGSGTVSGNTIYF.

The gene calls are TRBV19 and TRBJ1-5; unclear D gene. V dropped 3 bases and J dropped 7 bases, with 7 bases sitting between them. Germline CDR1 reads LNHDA; CDR2 reads SQIVND (reference sequence). The CDR3 totals 12 residues. The CDR3 DNA sequence: TGTGCCAGTAGTATCGGTAACCAGCCCCAGCATTTT. It translates to CASSIGNQPQHF.

This clonotype has more than one count but fewer than ten. The gene calls are TRBV7-9 and TRBJ2-2, with no clear D. Per germline, CDR1 SEHNR and CDR2 FQNEAQ (reference sequence). Trimming took 2 bases from V and 2 from J, leaving 6 bases between them. The CDR3 sequence is 14 residues long. CDR3 in amino acids: CASSLLPNTGELFF. CDR3 bases: TGTGCCAGCAGCTTACTACCCAACACCGGGGAGCTGTTTTTT.

This clonotype was seen ten or more times. The chain employs TRBV12-3 or TRBV12-4 and TRBJ2-1; TRBD1 matches at 7 bases. The CDR3 loop spans 13 amino acids. V was pared by 3 bases and J by 5 bases, with 1 base of the junction left unmatched. CDR3 sequence: CASSLGQNNEQFF. CDR3 nucleotide sequence: TGTGCCAGCAGTTTGGGACAGAACAATGAGCAGTTCTTC.

This clonotype is deemed medium-sized. V and J are TRBV7-6 and TRBJ2-1; D unclear. The CDR3 loop spans 14 amino acids. CDR1 and CDR2 (germline): SGHVS, FNYEAQ. V lost 5 bases, J lost 0 bases, and 8 bases lay in between. The CDR3 protein is CASSQGSSYNEQFF. The CDR3, as DNA: TGTGCCAGCAGCCAAGGGTCCTCCTACAATGAGCAGTTCTTC.

By sample share, this clonotype is medium-sized. The V gene is TRBV7-2, the J gene TRBJ2-3; 14 nucleotides agree with TRBD2. Unmatched junction bases numbered 11, after V lost 5 bases and J lost 10 bases. Per germline, CDR1 SGHTA and CDR2 FQGNSA. CDR3 length: 16 amino acids. CDR3 sequence reads: CASSPGLAGAHSAQYF. CDR3 sequence (DNA): TGTGCCAGCAGCCCGGGACTAGCGGGGGCCCATTCCGCGCAGTATTTT.

This clonotype is medium-sized. The chain recombines TRBV28 with TRBJ2-5; unclear D gene. V was pared by 1 base and J by 2 bases, with 2 bases between. The length of the CDR3 is 12 residues. Per germline, CDR1 MDHEN and CDR2 SYDVKM. In nucleotides, the CDR3 is TGTGCCAGCAGTTTATCACAAGAGACCCAGTACTTC. Encoded protein: CASSLSQETQYF. Full variable domain (remainder filled in from reference TRBV28 and TRBJ2-5): DVKVTQSSRYLVKRTGEKVFLECVQDMDHENMFWYRQDPGLGLRLIYFSYDVKMKEKGDIPEGYSVSREKKERFSLILESASTNQTSMYLCASSLSQETQYFGPGTRLLVL.

Judged by abundance, this clonotype is medium-sized. The chain links TRBV4-2 to TRBJ1-1; 10 bases align to TRBD1. This CDR3 is 14 amino acids long. V shed 4 bases, J shed 5 bases, and the junction held 4 bases outside the gene matches. The germline gives CDR1 LGHNA, CDR2 YNFKEQ. CDR3 region: CASSLDRGRTEAFF. In DNA, the CDR3 is TGTGCCAGCAGCCTCGACAGGGGGCGGACTGAAGCTTTCTTT.

By sample share, this clonotype is medium-sized. The chain carries TRBV9 and TRBJ2-1, with D perhaps matching TRBD1 (5 bases). V lost 0 bases, J lost 2 bases, and 15 bases lay in between. There are 17 residues in the CDR3. CDR1 and CDR2 from the germline V gene are SGDLS and YYNGEE. The CDR3 protein is CASSVDSGRATYNEQFF. In nucleotides, the CDR3 is TGTGCCAGCAGCGTAGATTCTGGCAGGGCAACCTACAATGAGCAGTTCTTC.